Listed below are T cell receptor beta chains from one sample, sequenced in a study of blood T cell repertoires in COVID-19. Clones were read by immunoSEQ multiplex PCR, and TCRdb kept only the in-frame ones, dropping some. This table has fewer than 150,000 clones, 70% to 85% appearing once. The sequencing input was peripheral blood. Receptors were obtained from a woman aged 80 or over in a cohort sampled during active or convalescent COVID-19. Each CDR3 is given without its conserved first and last residue.

v_call,j_call,cdr3_aa
TRBV19,TRBJ2-3,ASSPGRQGAGGDTQY
TRBV29-1,TRBJ2-5,RAPLAGGQETQY
TRBV7-2,TRBJ1-1,ASSSVGGLNTEAF
TRBV11-3,TRBJ1-1,ASDGAIRAEAF
TRBV10-3,TRBJ1-2,AISSPGQGANYGYT
TRBV29-1,TRBJ1-5,SVVYGNQPQH
TRBV5-5,TRBJ1-5,ASSKSSNQPQH
TRBV11-3,TRBJ1-2,ASSLRGSVWSYGYT
TRBV7-2,TRBJ1-6,ASSLTYNSPLH
TRBV28,TRBJ1-3,ASSFFSGHSGNTIY
TRBV24-1,TRBJ2-5,ATSDFGQGAIETQY
TRBV9,TRBJ1-2,ASSVDLLPDYGYT
TRBV7-2,TRBJ2-1,ASRLRGGTGNEQF
TRBV24-1,TRBJ1-5,ATSDKTGGTQPQH
TRBV7-9,TRBJ2-2,ASRLTGQNTGELF
TRBV19,TRBJ2-2,ASSARGTGELF
TRBV14,TRBJ1-2,ASSQERNNYGYT
TRBV4-1,TRBJ1-2,ASSSPGQSNYGYT
TRBV5-5,TRBJ1-2,ASSPTTGWDGYT
TRBV7-2,TRBJ2-7,ASSFTGGVSYEQY
TRBV15,TRBJ2-7,ATSRDSGTGAYEQY
TRBV7-8,TRBJ2-7,ASSPNGVGASYEQY
TRBV9,TRBJ2-5,ASSVANGGTQY
TRBV7-9,TRBJ1-2,ASSPGSYGYT
TRBV2,TRBJ1-6,ASSPRDRPYNSPLH
TRBV21-1,TRBJ1-3,ASTLRSSGNTIY
TRBV6-5,TRBJ1-2,ASIKTGGATHGYT
TRBV4-1,TRBJ1-3,ASSQDAPGSGNTIY
TRBV12-3/TRBV12-4,TRBJ1-2,ASSLTANYGYT
TRBV6-5,TRBJ1-1,ASSRLDRLNTEAF